The next 27 T cell receptor beta chains were all read from a single sample in a study of OX40 agonist ivuxolimab in advanced cancers. Sequenced by immunoSEQ multiplex PCR; TCRdb stores in-frame clones only, minus some. The sample carries roughly 52,000 clones, 70% to 90% recorded once. Sequenced material: CD4+ or CD8+ T cells sorted from blood, taken in a trial of the OX40 agonist ivuxolimab. Receptors originate from an adult with an advanced solid tumor such as melanoma, head and neck, liver or kidney cancer.

This chain joins TRBV19 and TRBJ2-7, with 7 bases identical to TRBD1. V gave up 4 bases and J gave up 2 bases; unmatched junction bases: 5. Germline values: CDR1 LNHDA, CDR2 SQIVND (reference sequence). The CDR3 is made up of 14 amino acids. The CDR3 protein is CASSTTGQTYEQYF. In DNA, the CDR3 is TGTGCCAGTAGTACGACAGGGCAAACCTACGAGCAGTACTTC.

This clone occurred a few times. V gene TRBV29-1 combines with J gene TRBJ2-1; TRBD2 matches at 10 bases. Germline V gives CDR1 SQVTM, CDR2 ANQGSEA. The CDR3 contains 15 residues. V lost 7 bases and J lost 1; bases outside the gene matches: 7. The CDR3 coding sequence is TGCAGCGGTAAACTAGCGGGACGGTCCTACAATGAGCAGTTCTTC. Protein: CSGKLAGRSYNEQFF.

This chain links TRBV6-5 with TRBJ1-1, with 7 positions matching TRBD1. Germline V lookup: CDR1 MNHEY, CDR2 SVGAGI. The CDR3 consists of 14 residues. V shed 5 bases, J shed 3 bases, and the junction held 6 bases outside the gene matches. CDR3: CASSGGQRDTEAFF. The CDR3 DNA reads as TGTGCCAGCAGTGGGGGACAGCGAGACACTGAAGCTTTCTTT.

The chain recombines TRBV4-3 with TRBJ2-5, with a weak D call TRBD2 (6 bases). The CDR3 length is 16 residues. V dropped 0 bases and J dropped 0 bases, with 11 bases sitting between them. Germline-derived CDR1 and CDR2 are LGHNA and YSLEER. The CDR3 nucleotides are TGCGCCAGCAGCCAAGATGGGCGGGGTCACCAAGAGACCCAGTACTTC. Translated: CASSQDGRGHQETQYF.

This rearrangement joins TRBV30 to TRBJ1-5, with D perhaps TRBD1 (6 bases). Germline V gene lookup returns CDR1 GTSNPN and CDR2 SVGIG (reference sequence). The CDR3 sequence is 16 residues long. The V end was cut by 0 bases, the J end by 0 bases, with 12 bases between. The CDR3 coding sequence is TGTGCCTGGAGTGTACCGGGGGCGCTTAGCAATCAGCCCCAGCATTTT. As protein: CAWSVPGALSNQPQHF.

The V call is TRBV6-1, the J call TRBJ1-2; no firm D call. The CDR3 runs 15 residues. Per germline, CDR1 MNHNS and CDR2 SASEGT. Trimming pared 0 bases from V and 2 bases from J, leaving 10 bases between. The CDR3 coding sequence is TGTGCCAGCAGTGAAGCCGGAGGGAGAAACTATGGCTACACCTTC. Its translation is CASSEAGGRNYGYTF.

The CDR3 reads CASGPGQASYEQYF. The DNA for the CDR3 is TGTGCCAGCGGTCCGGGACAGGCATCCTACGAGCAGTACTTC. This chain connects TRBV6-5 to TRBJ2-7; 8 positions agree with TRBD1. Germline trimming cut 8 bases from V and 1 base from J; bases unmatched to any gene: 7. This CDR3 spans 14 amino acids. Germline CDR1 and CDR2: MNHEY and SVGAGI.

With respect to this clone: At one end, the junction sequence differs from germline, possibly due to a read error. The chain recombines TRBV7-2 with TRBJ1-2; 8 bases match TRBD1. Germline values: CDR1 SGHTA, CDR2 FQGNSA. This CDR3 has 15 amino acids. In nucleotides, the CDR3 is TGCGCCAGCAGCCAAGAAAGGACAGGGTATGGTGGCTACACCTTC. This encodes CASSQERTGYGGYTF.

The DNA for the CDR3 is TGTGCCAGCAGCATCCGGGACCGAGGCACAGATACGCAGTATTTT. Translated: CASSIRDRGTDTQYF. The chain recombines TRBV27 with TRBJ2-3, with D perhaps assigned TRBD1 or TRBD2 (5 bases each). The CDR3 totals 15 residues. Germline V lookup: CDR1 MNHEY, CDR2 SMNVEV (reference sequence). Trimming took off 6 bases at V and 1 base at J, with 14 bases between the two ends.

This chain connects TRBV2 to TRBJ1-3, with 7 bases lining up with TRBD1. The CDR3 contains 16 residues. CDR1 SNHLY and CDR2 FYNNEI come from the germline V gene. V shed 6 bases, J shed 0 bases, and the junction held 8 bases outside the gene matches. The CDR3 coding sequence is TGTGCCAGCAGCCACCCAAGGGACAGCTCTGGAAACACCATATATTTT. It encodes CASSHPRDSSGNTIYF.

This sequence joins TRBV30 and TRBJ1-3; D is ambiguous. V gave up 4 bases and J gave up 0 bases, with 10 bases separating them. This CDR3 has 14 amino acids. CDR1 is GTSNPN and CDR2 is SVGIG in the germline V gene (reference sequence). The CDR3 here is CAWIYSGSGNTIYF. The CDR3 DNA is TGTGCCTGGATCTATTCGGGCTCTGGAAACACCATATATTTT.

This chain links TRBV28 with TRBJ1-5; no reliable D call. The germline V gene has CDR1 MDHEN and CDR2 SYDVKM. V was cut by 8 bases and J by 2 bases, with 19 bases left in between. CDR3 length: 16 amino acids. CDR3 DNA: TGTGCCAGCGGTACGATGGGAGGCGCGGGCAATCAGCCCCAGCATTTT. Translating gives CASGTMGGAGNQPQHF.

The genes are TRBV5-6 and TRBJ2-7; perhaps TRBD1 as D (5 bases). The CDR3 extends over 15 amino acids. V shed 4 bases and J shed 2 bases, with 16 bases lying between them. CDR1 and CDR2 from the germline V gene are SGHDT and YYEEEE. CDR3 region: CASSPQDNPTYEQYF. CDR3 nucleotides: TGTGCCAGCAGCCCCCAGGACAATCCGACCTACGAGCAGTACTTC.

The chain combines TRBV30 with TRBJ2-3, with a weak D call TRBD1 (6 bases). Germline lookup yields CDR1 GTSNPN and CDR2 SVGIG (reference sequence). The V end lost 2 bases, the J end lost 11 bases, and 14 bases lay between the germline ends. The CDR3 covers 12 residues. CDR3: CAWSPTGDWQYF. The CDR3 DNA sequence: TGTGCCTGGAGTCCGACAGGCGACTGGCAGTATTTT.

The chain uses TRBV4-3 and TRBJ2-1; 8 nucleotides line up with TRBD2. Germline V lookup: CDR1 LGHNA, CDR2 YSLEER. There are 15 residues in the CDR3. V gave up 0 bases and J gave up 6 bases; unmatched junction bases: 4. The CDR3 DNA is TGCGCCAGCAGCCAAGACTTAGCGGGGATCAATGAGCAGTTCTTC. Amino acid sequence: CASSQDLAGINEQFF.

V gene TRBV11-3 combines with J gene TRBJ2-2; D uncertain. The CDR3 is 17 amino acids. From germline, CDR1 is SGHNT and CDR2 YENEEA. The V gene lost 5 bases and the J gene lost 0 bases, with 16 bases spanning the gap. For the CDR3, the DNA is TGTGCCAGCAGCGGTGGCGGCAGTACTACGAACACCGGGGAGCTGTTTTTT. Translated, it gives CASSGGGSTTNTGELFF. The full variable domain, in which reference TRBV11-3 and TRBJ2-2 provide the parts outside the CDR3, is EAGVVQSPRYKIIEKKQPVAFWCNPISGHNTLYWYLQNLGQGPELLIRYENEEAVDDSQLPKDRFSAERLKGVDSTLKIQPAELGDSAVYLCASSGGGSTTNTGELFFGEGSRLTVL.

The chain carries TRBV6-4 and TRBJ2-7, with TRBD1 matching over 7 bases. Trimming removed 6 bases from V and 7 bases from J; junction bases left unmatched: 21. CDR3 length equals 17 residues. Per the germline V gene, CDR1 is MRHNA and CDR2 is SNTAGT. The CDR3 region is CASRPGGMGASSGEQYF. DNA for the CDR3: TGTGCCAGCAGACCAGGGGGTATGGGAGCGAGTTCCGGTGAGCAGTACTTC.

V usage is TRBV11-3 and J usage is TRBJ2-3; TRBD2 is a possible D gene (5 bases). The germline gives CDR1 SGHNT, CDR2 YENEEA. The CDR3 has 14 residues. The ends were cut back, 1 base at V and 0 bases at J, with 5 bases in the middle. The CDR3 spells CASSLAGSTDTQYF. In nucleotides, the CDR3 is TGTGCCAGCAGCTTAGCGGGAAGCACAGATACGCAGTATTTT.

This chain joins TRBV7-2 and TRBJ2-2; D unclear. The CDR3 has 12 amino acids. V was cut by 5 bases and J by 4 bases, with 5 bases left in between. From germline, CDR1 is SGHTA and CDR2 FQGNSA. The CDR3 DNA is TGTGCCAGCAGCCGTTTCACCGGGGAGCTGTTTTTT. Protein sequence: CASSRFTGELFF. The full variable domain, its missing parts supplied by reference TRBV7-2 and TRBJ2-2, is GAGVSQSPSNKVTEKGKDVELRCDPISGHTALYWYRQSLGQGLEFLIYFQGNSAPDKSGLPSDRFSAERTGGSVSTLTIQRTQQEDSAVYLCASSRFTGELFFGEGSRLTVL.

CDR3 amino acids: CASSLWAGGNEQFF. The CDR3 region has the DNA TGTGCCAGCAGTTTGTGGGCTGGTGGCAATGAGCAGTTCTTC. The V gene is TRBV6-6, the J gene TRBJ2-1; no clear D. The germline CDR1 and CDR2 sequences are MNHNY and SVGAGI (reference sequence). The CDR3 sequence is 14 residues long. Deletions cut 4 bases from V and 6 bases from J, with 13 bases between.

This clone is a singleton in its sample. The rearrangement joins TRBV11-3 to TRBJ2-2; possible D gene TRBD2, 6 bases. V was pared by 2 bases and J by 5 bases, with 15 bases between. The germline gives CDR1 SGHNT, CDR2 YENEEA. The CDR3 length is 16 residues. The CDR3 reads CASSLTGWAGTGELFF. The CDR3 bases are TGTGCCAGCAGCTTAACCGGCTGGGCGGGGACCGGGGAGCTGTTTTTT.

This clone has only a few counts. J is TRBJ2-1 and V is TRBV19; no firm D call. The V gene's germline CDR1 is LNHDA and CDR2 SQIVND (reference sequence). This CDR3 is built from 12 residues. V was clipped by 4 bases and J by 5 bases, with 6 bases between them. The CDR3 here is CASSNGDNEQFF. Written as DNA, the CDR3 is TGTGCCAGTAGTAATGGGGACAATGAGCAGTTCTTC.

The V gene is TRBV5-8, the J gene TRBJ2-7; no clear D gene. V shed 4 bases and J shed 3 bases, with 2 bases lying between them. The length of the CDR3 is 10 residues. From germline, CDR1 is SGHTS and CDR2 YDEGEE. The DNA of the CDR3 is TGTGCCAGCAGCAACTACGAGCAGTACTTC. This gives the protein CASSNYEQYF.

The chain uses TRBV27 and TRBJ1-6; the match to TRBD1 covers 8 bases. Germline trimming cut 4 bases from V and 10 bases from J; bases unmatched to any gene: 3. The germline V gene has CDR1 MNHEY and CDR2 SMNVEV (reference sequence). This CDR3 has 13 amino acids. CDR3 residues: CASSWDRYSPLHF. The CDR3 DNA reads as TGTGCCAGCAGTTGGGACAGGTACTCACCCCTCCACTTT.

On this clone: The junction departs from germline at one end; a sequencing error may be responsible. The chain combines TRBV5-1 with TRBJ2-5; tentatively, D is TRBD2 (6 bases). The V gene's germline CDR1 is SGHRS and CDR2 YFSETQ. The CDR3 has 15 amino acids. The DNA for the CDR3 is TGCGCCAGCAGCTCACTAACTAGCTCTCAAGGGACCCAGTACTTC. This gives the protein CASSSLTSSQGTQYF.

The V and J genes are TRBV7-9 and TRBJ1-3; D is ambiguous. Germline V gene data show CDR1 as SEHNR and CDR2 as FQNEAQ (reference sequence). The CDR3 spans 12 residues. Trimming took off 5 bases at V and 2 bases at J, with 4 bases between the two ends. CDR3 region: CASSQAGNTIYF. CDR3 coding DNA: TGTGCCAGCAGCCAAGCTGGAAACACCATATATTTT.

This clone was detected a few times. The chain employs TRBV18 and TRBJ2-7; tentative D call: TRBD1 (5 bases). This CDR3 region has 13 residues. Germline-derived CDR1 and CDR2 are KGHSH and LQKENI. The V end lost 6 bases, the J end lost 1 base, and 10 bases lay between the germline ends. The CDR3 spells CASSWTSSYEQYF. DNA for the CDR3: TGTGCCAGCTCCTGGACATCGTCCTACGAGCAGTACTTC.